This T cell receptor beta chain was observed in a study of blood T cell repertoires in COVID-19. For the study at large: Sources were T cells, B-cell-depleted T cells, or PBMCs; the material itself was cDNA or gDNA.

The V end lost 5 bases, the J end lost 0 bases, and 12 bases lay between the germline ends. Per the germline V gene, CDR1 is SGHKS and CDR2 is YYEKEE (reference sequence). CDR3 length: 15 amino acids. Assay used: immunoSEQ multiplex PCR; TCRdb lists only in-frame clones, some missing. Counted here are 150,000 to 200,000 clones, less than 90% occurring once; the ten biggest clones make up under 4.5%. Sequenced material: PBMCs or T cells enriched from blood (not recorded which). The TCR comes from a woman between 50 and 59 years old who had recovered from COVID-19. The rearrangement uses TRBV5-5 and TRBJ1-5; tentative D call: TRBD1 (5 bases). The CDR3 loop is CASRAGGFSNQPQHF. In nucleotides, the CDR3 is TGTGCCAGCAGGGCCGGGGGGTTTAGCAATCAGCCCCAGCATTTT.